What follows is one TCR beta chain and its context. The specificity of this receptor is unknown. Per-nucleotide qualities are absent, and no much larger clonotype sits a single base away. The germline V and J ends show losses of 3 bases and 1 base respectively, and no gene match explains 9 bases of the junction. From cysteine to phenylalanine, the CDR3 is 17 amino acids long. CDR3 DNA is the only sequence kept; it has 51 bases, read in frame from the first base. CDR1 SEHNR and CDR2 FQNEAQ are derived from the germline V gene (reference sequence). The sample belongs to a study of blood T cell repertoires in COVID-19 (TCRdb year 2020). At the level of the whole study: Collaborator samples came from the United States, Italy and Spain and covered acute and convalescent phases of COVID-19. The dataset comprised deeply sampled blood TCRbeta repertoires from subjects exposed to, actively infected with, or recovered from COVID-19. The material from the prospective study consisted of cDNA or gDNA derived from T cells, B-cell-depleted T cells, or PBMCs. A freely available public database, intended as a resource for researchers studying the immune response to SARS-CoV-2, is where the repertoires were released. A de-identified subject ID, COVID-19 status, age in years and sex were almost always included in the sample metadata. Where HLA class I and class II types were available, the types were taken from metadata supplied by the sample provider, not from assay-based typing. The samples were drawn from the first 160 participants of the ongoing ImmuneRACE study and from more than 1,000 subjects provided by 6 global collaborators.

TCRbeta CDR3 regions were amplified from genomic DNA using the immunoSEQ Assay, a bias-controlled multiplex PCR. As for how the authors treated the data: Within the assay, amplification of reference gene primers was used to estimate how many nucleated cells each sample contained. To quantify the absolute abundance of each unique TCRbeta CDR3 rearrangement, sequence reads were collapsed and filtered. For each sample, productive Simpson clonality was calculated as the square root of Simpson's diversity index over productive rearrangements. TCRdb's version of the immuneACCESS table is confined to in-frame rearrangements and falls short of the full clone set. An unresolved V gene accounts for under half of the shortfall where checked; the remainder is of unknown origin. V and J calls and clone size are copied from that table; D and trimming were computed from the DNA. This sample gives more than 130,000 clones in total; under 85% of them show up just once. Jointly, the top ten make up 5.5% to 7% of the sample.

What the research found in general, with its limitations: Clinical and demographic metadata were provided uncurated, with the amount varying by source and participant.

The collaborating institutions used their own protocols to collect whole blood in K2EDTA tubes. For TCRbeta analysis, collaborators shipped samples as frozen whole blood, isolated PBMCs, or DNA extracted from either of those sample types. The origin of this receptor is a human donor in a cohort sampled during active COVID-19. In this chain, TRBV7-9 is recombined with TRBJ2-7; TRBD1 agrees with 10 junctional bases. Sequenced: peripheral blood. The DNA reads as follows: TGTGCCAGCAGCTTCCCCGGGACAGGGGCGCAATCCTACGAGCAGTACTTC. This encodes CASSFPGTGAQSYEQYF.